This T cell receptor (beta chain) was identified in a study of cytomegalovirus exposure and HLA in healthy donors. Overall study results and limits: Near-uniform donor sequencing depth was presumed by presence/absence analyses. Common viral pathogens seemed to be connected with several of the most significant clusters, according to a later analysis. In vitro experiments confirmed that three CMV-associated chains were specific for CMV antigens.

Details on this clone: The antigen is undetermined.

The PCR employed 60 Vbeta primers together with 13 Jbeta primers. Measured with immunoSEQ multiplex PCR; TCRdb has only the in-frame clones, and not every one. The sample carries under 150,000 clones, 73% recorded once. Germline lookup yields CDR1 SNHLY and CDR2 FYNNEI. The length of the CDR3 is 14 residues. V dropped 1 base and J dropped 11 bases, with 12 bases sitting between them. Sequenced: PBMCs. The chain has TRBV2 and TRBJ1-6; D uncertain. This TCR was sampled from a human donor in good health. CDR3: CASSEGRARAPLHF. DNA for the CDR3: TGTGCCAGCAGTGAAGGTCGGGCGAGGGCACCCCTCCACTTT.